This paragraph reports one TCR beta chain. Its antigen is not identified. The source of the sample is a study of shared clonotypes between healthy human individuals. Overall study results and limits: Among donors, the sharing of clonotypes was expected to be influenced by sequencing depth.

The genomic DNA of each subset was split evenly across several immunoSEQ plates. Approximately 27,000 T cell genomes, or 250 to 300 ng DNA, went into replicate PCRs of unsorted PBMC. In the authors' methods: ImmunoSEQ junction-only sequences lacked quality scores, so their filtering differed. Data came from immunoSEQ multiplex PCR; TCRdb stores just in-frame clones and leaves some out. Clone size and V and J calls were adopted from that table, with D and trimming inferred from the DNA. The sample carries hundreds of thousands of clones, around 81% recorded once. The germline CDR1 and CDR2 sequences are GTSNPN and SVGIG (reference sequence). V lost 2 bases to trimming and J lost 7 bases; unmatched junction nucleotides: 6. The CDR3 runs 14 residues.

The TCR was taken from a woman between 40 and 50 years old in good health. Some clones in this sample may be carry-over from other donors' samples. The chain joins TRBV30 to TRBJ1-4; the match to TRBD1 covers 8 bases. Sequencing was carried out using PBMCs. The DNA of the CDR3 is TGTGCCTGGAGTTTCCAGGGGGCGGGTGAAAAACTGTTTTTT. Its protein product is CAWSFQGAGEKLFF.